This T cell receptor (beta chain) came from a study of blood T cells in healthy people across ages (dated by TCRdb to 2015 to 2017). Study-wide context: In model experiments, roughly one uniquely barcoded TCR beta cDNA molecule per two T cells was captured by template switching. The study measured age-related changes in TCR beta repertoire diversity using deep sequencing normalized with unique cDNA molecular identifiers. The donors were divided into four age groups: young (average around 17 years), middle-aged (about 39), aged (about 56) and long-lived (around 87). Two additional independent replicas of 1 million unique cDNA reads from the same blood draw were analyzed for two donors (one aged 18 to 30 and one aged 80 or older). On the study overall, not on this receptor specifically: Estimates of total diversity from one million sequenced T cells were regarded as lower bounds and underestimates. Observed TCR beta diversity per million T cells fell roughly linearly with age, and a significant reduction was already apparent by age roughly 41. Bulk unsorted PBMC profiling prevented conclusive comparison of naive and antigen-experienced compartments. The CMV infection status of donors was not known, potentially confounding age-related changes in expanded clonotypes. The long-lived group showed more naive CD4+ T cells, fewer expanded clones and increased TCR diversity than the aged group, suggesting age selection. There was a strong correlation between observed TCR beta diversity and the percentage of naive T cells measured by flow cytometry.

Donors were a few dozen systemically healthy Caucasian individuals from Russia aged 6 to 90 years. Around 9.8 milliliters of peripheral blood were collected from each donor into EDTA-treated Vacutainer tubes. Ficoll-Paque density-gradient centrifugation was used to isolate PBMCs, with at least 7 million obtained per sample. Trizol reagent was used to extract total RNA from PBMCs, with at least 5.5 micrograms per sample. The percentages of naive CD45RAhigh/CD27high T cells were determined by flow cytometry on a PBMC aliquot from every donor. To note about this clonotype: The antigen it binds to is not known. One junction end does not reproduce the germline sequence, and a read error may be involved.

Library preparation employed 5' RACE. The sequencer was an Illumina HiSeq 2500. A second PCR of roughly 6 to 11 cycles was run with a J-beta primer mix and a sample-barcoded 5' primer. Each TCR beta cDNA molecule received a unique molecular identifier from a template-switch 5' adaptor carrying 12 random nucleotides. Each sample yielded at least 3 million CDR3-containing paired-end reads. First-strand cDNA was synthesized from all RNA with the Mint cDNA synthesis kit, primed by a TRBC-specific oligonucleotide. Following uracil-DNA glycosylase treatment, all cDNA underwent a first 18-cycle PCR with the universal primers M1SS and BC2_uni_R. The study's processing was this. Each sample was normalized by randomly selecting 1 million high-quality reads, each carrying a distinct molecular identifier. Reads sharing molecular identifiers were discarded rather than binned into consensus sequences. CDR3 identification, clonotype clustering and error correction used MiTCR with a Q25 quality threshold and the strictest error-elimination algorithm. A nonparametric unseen species model with Euler transformation was used to estimate a lower bound on total TCR beta diversity. TCRdb handled the public reads itself, with Q25 trimming in fastp and clone calling in MiXCR, and kept productive beta chains. One record per CDR3 amino acid sequence lists the most common genes and DNA. The V and J calls here are based on TCRdb, not the publication. For this sample there are about 930,000 distinct CDR3 sequences; about 27% appear just once. The top ten constitute roughly 10% of the sample.

The germline V gene yields KGHDR for CDR1 and SFDVKD for CDR2. The CDR3, cysteine through phenylalanine, is 16 amino acids long. The kept DNA is CDR3 alone, 48 bases in frame from the first base. These data are also associated with another study on T cells of mothers and their children. In that second paper, the authors write: Nine systemically healthy Caucasian individuals, comprising three mothers and their six children, were included as donors. cDNA synthesis used all of the extracted RNA, with around 1.6 ug of RNA in each 15 ul reaction. In the second PCR, the M1S primer added sample barcodes and 2-4 random nucleotides. More than 8 million TCR beta CDR3 reads were obtained from each mother, and about 3 million reads were obtained from each child. Thymic selection shapes the output of TCR recombination in a similar way in related and unrelated pairs, and inherited differences have a minor effect. Normalized repertoire overlap was always slightly but never significantly higher in related than unrelated mother-child pairs. No persistent microchimeric T cell clones were detected, at a sensitivity of around 100 clones per million clonotypes. To look for features that set related mother-child pairs apart from unrelated individuals, the researchers ran deep NGS to compare the TCR beta repertoires of mothers and children. Mothers averaged roughly 36 +/- 4 years of age and children averaged around 10 +/- 4 years. After adapters were ligated using NEBNext reagents, the libraries underwent 100+100 nt paired-end sequencing on an Illumina HiSeq 2000. To avoid cross-contamination, the mother libraries and the child libraries were prepared a month apart and sequenced in separate runs. Between roughly 500,000 and 2,100,000 distinct TCR beta clonotypes were identified per donor. Naive TCR beta clonotypes were estimated from low-frequency clonotypes matched to each donor's FACS-determined naive share, without sorting.

The chain employs TRBV24-1 and TRBJ2-7, with 7 middle bases fitting TRBD2. Source material: blood. The source of this sequence is a woman aged 40 to 49 in good health. The base sequence is TGTGCCACCAGTGATTTGTTGTTCACCGGGGACTACGGGCAGTACTTC. It is translated as CATSDLLFTGDYGQYF.